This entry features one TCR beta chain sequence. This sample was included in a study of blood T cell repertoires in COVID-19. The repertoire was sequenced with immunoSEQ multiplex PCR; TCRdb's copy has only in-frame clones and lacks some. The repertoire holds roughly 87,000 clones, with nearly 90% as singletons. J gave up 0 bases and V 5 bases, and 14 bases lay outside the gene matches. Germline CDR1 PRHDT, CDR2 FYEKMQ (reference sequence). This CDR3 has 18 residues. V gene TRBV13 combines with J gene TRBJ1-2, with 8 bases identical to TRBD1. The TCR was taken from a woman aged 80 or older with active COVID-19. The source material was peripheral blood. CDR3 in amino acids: CASSPAPGRGHPNYGYTF. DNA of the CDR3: TGTGCCAGCAGCCCAGCCCCGGGCAGGGGGCACCCTAACTATGGCTACACCTTC.